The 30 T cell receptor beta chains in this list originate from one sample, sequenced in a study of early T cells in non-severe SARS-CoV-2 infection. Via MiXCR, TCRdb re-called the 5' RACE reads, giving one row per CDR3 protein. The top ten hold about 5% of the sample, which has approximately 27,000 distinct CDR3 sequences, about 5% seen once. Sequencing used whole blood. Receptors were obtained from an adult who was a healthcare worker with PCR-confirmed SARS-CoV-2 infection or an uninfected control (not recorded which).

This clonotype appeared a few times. CDR3 residues: CAWKGQTNTEAFF. The CDR3 DNA reads as TGTGCCTGGAAGGGACAGACGAACACTGAAGCTTTCTTT. The V gene is TRBV30, the J gene TRBJ1-1; 7 nucleotides line up with TRBD1. Per the germline V gene, CDR1 is GTSNPN and CDR2 is SVGIG (reference sequence). The length of the CDR3 is 13 residues. V lost 4 bases and J lost 1; bases outside the gene matches: 3.

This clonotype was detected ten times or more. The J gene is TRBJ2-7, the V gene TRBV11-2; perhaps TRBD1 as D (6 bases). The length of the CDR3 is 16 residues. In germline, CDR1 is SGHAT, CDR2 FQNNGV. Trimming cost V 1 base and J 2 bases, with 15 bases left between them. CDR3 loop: CASSLGEQGATYEQYF. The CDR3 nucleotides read TGTGCCAGCAGCTTAGGGGAACAGGGAGCAACCTACGAGCAGTACTTC.

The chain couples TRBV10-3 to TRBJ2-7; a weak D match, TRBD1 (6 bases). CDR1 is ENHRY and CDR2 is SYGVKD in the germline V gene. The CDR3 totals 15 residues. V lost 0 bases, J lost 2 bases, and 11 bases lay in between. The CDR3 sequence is CAISESSGDTYEQYF. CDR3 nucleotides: TGTGCCATCAGTGAGTCGTCAGGGGACACCTACGAGCAGTACTTC.

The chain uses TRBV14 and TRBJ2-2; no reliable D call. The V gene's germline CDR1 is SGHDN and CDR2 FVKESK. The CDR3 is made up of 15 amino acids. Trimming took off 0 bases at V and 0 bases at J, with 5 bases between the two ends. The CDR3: CASSQELTNTGELFF. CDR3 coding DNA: TGTGCCAGCAGCCAAGAACTTACGAACACCGGGGAGCTGTTTTTT.

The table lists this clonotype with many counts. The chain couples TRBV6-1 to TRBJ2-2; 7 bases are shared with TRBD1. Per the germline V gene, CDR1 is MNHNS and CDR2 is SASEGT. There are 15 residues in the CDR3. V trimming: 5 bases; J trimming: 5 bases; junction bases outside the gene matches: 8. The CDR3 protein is CASSHRQGGTGELFF. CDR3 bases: TGTGCCAGCAGTCACCGACAGGGCGGAACCGGGGAGCTGTTTTTT.

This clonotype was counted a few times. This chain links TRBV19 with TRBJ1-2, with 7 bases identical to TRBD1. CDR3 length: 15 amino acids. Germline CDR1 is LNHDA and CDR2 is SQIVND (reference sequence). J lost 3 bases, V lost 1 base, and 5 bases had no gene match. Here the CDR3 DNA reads TGTGCCAGTAGTATAGCCACAGGGACAGACTATGGCTACACCTTC. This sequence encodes CASSIATGTDYGYTF. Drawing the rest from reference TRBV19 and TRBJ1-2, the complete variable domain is DGGITQSPKYLFRKEGQNVTLSCEQNLNHDAMYWYRQDPGQGLRLIYYSQIVNDFQKGDIAEGYSVSREKKESFPLTVTSAQKNPTAFYLCASSIATGTDYGYTFGSGTRLTVV.

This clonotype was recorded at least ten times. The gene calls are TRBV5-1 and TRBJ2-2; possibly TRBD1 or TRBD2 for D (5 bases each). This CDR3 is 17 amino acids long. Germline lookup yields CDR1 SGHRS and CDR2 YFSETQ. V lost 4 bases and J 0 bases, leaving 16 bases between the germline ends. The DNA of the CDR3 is TGCGCCAGCAGCCCGGGACGGAAACCTACGAACACCGGGGAGCTGTTTTTT. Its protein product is CASSPGRKPTNTGELFF.

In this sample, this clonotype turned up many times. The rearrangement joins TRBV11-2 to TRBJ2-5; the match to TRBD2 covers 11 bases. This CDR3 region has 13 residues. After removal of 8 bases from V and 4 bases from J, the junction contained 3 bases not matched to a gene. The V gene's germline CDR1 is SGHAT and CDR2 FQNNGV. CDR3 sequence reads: CASRLAGTETQYF. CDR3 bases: TGTGCCAGCCGACTAGCGGGGACAGAGACCCAGTACTTC.

CDR3 in amino acids: CASHRNTAYEQYF. CDR3 DNA: TGTGCCAGCCATCGTAATACCGCCTACGAGCAGTACTTC. V gene TRBV6-2 or TRBV6-3 combines with J gene TRBJ2-7; D is ambiguous. Per germline, CDR1 MNHEY and CDR2 SVGEGT. CDR3 length: 13 residues. The V end lost 8 bases, the J end lost 2 bases, and 13 bases lay between the germline ends.

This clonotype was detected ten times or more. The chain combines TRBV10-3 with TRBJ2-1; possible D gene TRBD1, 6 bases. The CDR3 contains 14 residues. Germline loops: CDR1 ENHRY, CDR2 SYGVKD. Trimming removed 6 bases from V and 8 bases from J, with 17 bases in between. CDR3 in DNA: TGTGCCATCAGGGGGGCGAAAGGGGCCGATGAGCAGTTCTTC. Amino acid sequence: CAIRGAKGADEQFF.

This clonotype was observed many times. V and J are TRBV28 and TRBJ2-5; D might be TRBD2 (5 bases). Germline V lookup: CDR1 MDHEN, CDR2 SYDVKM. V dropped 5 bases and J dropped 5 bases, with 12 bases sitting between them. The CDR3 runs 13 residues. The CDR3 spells CASSPRRKETQYF. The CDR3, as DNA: TGTGCCAGCAGTCCCCGGAGGAAGGAGACCCAGTACTTC. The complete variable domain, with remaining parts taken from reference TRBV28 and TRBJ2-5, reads DVKVTQSSRYLVKRTGEKVFLECVQDMDHENMFWYRQDPGLGLRLIYFSYDVKMKEKGDIPEGYSVSREKKERFSLILESASTNQTSMYLCASSPRRKETQYFGPGTRLLVL.

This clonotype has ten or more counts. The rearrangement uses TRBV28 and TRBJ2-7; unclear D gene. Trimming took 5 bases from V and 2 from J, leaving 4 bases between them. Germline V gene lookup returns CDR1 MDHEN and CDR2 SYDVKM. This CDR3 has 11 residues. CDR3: CASSNTYEQYF. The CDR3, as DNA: TGTGCCAGCAGTAACACCTACGAGCAGTACTTC. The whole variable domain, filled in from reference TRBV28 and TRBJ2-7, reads DVKVTQSSRYLVKRTGEKVFLECVQDMDHENMFWYRQDPGLGLRLIYFSYDVKMKEKGDIPEGYSVSREKKERFSLILESASTNQTSMYLCASSNTYEQYFGPGTRLTVT.

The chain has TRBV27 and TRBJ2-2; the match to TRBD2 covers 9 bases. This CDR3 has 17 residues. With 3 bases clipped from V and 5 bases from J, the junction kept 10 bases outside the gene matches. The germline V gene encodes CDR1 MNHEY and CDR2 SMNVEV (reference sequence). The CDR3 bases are TGTGCCAGCAGTTTGATTGGGCGGGAGGGCTCGACCGGGGAGCTGTTTTTT. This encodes CASSLIGREGSTGELFF.

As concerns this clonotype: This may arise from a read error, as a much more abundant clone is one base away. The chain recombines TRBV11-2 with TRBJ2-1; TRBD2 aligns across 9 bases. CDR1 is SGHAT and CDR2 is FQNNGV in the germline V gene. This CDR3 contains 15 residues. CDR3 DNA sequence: TGTGCCAGCAGCCAGAGGATAGCGGGAGCTAATGAGCAGTCCTTC. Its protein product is CASSQRIAGANEQSF.

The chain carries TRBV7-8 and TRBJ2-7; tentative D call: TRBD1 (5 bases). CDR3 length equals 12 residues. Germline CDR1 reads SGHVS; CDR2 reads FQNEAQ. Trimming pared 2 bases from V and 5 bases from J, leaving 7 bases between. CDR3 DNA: TGTGCCAGCAGCTTATCAGGGCACGAGCAGTACTTC. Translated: CASSLSGHEQYF.

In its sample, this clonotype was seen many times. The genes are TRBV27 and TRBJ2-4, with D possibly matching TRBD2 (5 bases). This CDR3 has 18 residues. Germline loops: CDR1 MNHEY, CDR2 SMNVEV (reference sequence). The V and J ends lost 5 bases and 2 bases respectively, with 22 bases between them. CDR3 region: CASSPLVGEGGSKNIQYF. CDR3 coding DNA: TGTGCCAGCAGTCCCCTGGTCGGAGAGGGTGGTTCCAAAAACATTCAGTACTTC.

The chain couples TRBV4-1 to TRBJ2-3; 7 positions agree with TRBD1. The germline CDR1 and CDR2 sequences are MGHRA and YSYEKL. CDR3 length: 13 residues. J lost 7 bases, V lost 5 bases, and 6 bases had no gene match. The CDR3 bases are TGCGCCAGCAGCTTCCCGGGACAGCATACGCAGTATTTT. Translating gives CASSFPGQHTQYF.

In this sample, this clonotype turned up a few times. The CDR3: CASSWGTGLAETQYF. In DNA form, the CDR3 reads TGTGCCAGCAGCTGGGGAACCGGACTAGCGGAGACCCAGTACTTC. The chain combines TRBV7-3 with TRBJ2-5; 9 bases line up with TRBD2. CDR1 is SGHTA and CDR2 is FQGTGA in the germline V gene. The CDR3 contains 15 residues. After removal of 4 bases from V and 5 bases from J, the junction contained 8 bases not matched to a gene. Combining the CDR3 with reference TRBV7-3 and TRBJ2-5 gives the whole variable domain GAGVSQTPSNKVTEKGKYVELRCDPISGHTALYWYRQSLGQGPEFLIYFQGTGAADDSGLPNDRFFAVRPEGSVSTLKIQRTERGDSAVYLCASSWGTGLAETQYFGPGTRLLVL.

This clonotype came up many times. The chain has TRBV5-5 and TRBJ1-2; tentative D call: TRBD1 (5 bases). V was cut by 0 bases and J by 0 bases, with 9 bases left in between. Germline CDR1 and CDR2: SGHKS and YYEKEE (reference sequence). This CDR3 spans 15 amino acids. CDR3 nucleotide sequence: TGTGCCAGCAGCTTGGGAGGGACCGCTAACTATGGCTACACCTTC. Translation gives CASSLGGTANYGYTF.

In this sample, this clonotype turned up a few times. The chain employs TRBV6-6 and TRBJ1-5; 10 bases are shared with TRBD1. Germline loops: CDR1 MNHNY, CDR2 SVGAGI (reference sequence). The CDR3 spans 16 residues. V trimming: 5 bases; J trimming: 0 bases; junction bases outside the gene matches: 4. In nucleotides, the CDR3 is TGTGCCAGCAGTACCGGGACAGGGGCTAGCAATCAGCCCCAGCATTTT. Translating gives CASSTGTGASNQPQHF.

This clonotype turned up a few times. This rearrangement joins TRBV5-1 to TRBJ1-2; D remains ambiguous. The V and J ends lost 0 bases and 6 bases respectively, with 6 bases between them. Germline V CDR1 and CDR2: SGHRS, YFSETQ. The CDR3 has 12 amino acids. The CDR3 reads CASSLDSNGYTF. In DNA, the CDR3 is TGCGCCAGCAGCTTGGACAGTAATGGCTACACCTTC.

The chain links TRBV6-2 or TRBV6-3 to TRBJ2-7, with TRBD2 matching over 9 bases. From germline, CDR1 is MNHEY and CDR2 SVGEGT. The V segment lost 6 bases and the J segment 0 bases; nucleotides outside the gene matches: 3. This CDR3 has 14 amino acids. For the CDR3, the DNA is TGTGCCAGCAGCAGGGGACTAGCCTCCTACGAGCAGTACTTC. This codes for CASSRGLASYEQYF.

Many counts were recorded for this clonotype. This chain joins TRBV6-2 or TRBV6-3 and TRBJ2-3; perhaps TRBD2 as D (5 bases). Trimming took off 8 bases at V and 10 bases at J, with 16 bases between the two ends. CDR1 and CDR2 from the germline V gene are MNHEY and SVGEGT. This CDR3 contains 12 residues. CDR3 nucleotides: TGTGCCAGCGGAGCGGCAGGCCTAGCGCAGTATTTT. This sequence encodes CASGAAGLAQYF.

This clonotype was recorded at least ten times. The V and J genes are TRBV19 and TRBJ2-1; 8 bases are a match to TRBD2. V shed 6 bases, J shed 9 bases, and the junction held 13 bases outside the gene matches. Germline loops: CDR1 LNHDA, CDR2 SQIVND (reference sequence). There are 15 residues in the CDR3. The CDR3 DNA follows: TGTGCCAGTAGCCCGCCGGGACTAGTTTTTCCTGAGCAGTTCTTC. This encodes CASSPPGLVFPEQFF.

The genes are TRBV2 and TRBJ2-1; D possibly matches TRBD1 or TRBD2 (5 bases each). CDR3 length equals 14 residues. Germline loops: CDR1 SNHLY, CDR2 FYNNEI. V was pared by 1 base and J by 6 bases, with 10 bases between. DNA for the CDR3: TGTGCCAGCAGTGAAGAGCGGCAGGGCAATGAGCAGTTCTTC. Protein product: CASSEERQGNEQFF.

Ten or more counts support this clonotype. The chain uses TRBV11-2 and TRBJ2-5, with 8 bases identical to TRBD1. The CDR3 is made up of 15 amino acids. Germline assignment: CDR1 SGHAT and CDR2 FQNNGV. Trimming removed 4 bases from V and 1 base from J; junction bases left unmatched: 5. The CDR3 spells CASSSWTGSQETQYF. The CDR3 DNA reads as TGTGCCAGCAGCTCGTGGACAGGGTCCCAAGAGACCCAGTACTTC.

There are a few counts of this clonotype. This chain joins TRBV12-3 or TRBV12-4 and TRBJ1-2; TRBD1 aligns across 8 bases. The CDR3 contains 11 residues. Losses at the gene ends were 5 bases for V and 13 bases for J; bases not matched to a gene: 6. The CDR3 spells CASSPKDRATF. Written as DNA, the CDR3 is TGTGCCAGCAGTCCTAAGGACAGGGCCACCTTC.

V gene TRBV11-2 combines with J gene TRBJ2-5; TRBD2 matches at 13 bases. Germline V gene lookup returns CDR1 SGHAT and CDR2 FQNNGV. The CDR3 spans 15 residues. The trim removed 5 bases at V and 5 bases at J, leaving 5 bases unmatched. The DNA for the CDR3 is TGTGCCAGCAGCCAACGGACTAGCGGGAGCGAGACCCAGTACTTC. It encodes CASSQRTSGSETQYF.

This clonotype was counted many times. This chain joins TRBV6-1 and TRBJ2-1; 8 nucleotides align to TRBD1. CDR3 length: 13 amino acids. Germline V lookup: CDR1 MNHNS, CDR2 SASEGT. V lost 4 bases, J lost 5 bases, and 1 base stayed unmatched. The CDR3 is CASSGQGNNEQFF. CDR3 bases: TGTGCCAGCAGTGGACAGGGGAACAATGAGCAGTTCTTC.

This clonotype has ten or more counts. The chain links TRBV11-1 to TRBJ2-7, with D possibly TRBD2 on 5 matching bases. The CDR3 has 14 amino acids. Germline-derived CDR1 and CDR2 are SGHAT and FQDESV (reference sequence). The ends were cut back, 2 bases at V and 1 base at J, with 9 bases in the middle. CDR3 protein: CASSLYSGSYEQYF. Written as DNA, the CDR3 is TGTGCCAGCAGCTTATACAGCGGTTCCTACGAGCAGTACTTC. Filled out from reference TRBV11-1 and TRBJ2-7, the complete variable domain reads EAEVAQSPRYKITEKSQAVAFWCDPISGHATLYWYRQILGQGPELLVQFQDESVVDDSQLPKDRFSAERLKGVDSTLKIQPAELGDSAMYLCASSLYSGSYEQYFGPGTRLTVT.